Listed below are T cell receptor beta chains from one sample, sequenced in a study of T cells in Graves' hyperthyroidism and ophthalmopathy. TCRdb analysed the multiplex PCR reads with MiXCR anew, one entry per CDR3 protein. The table lists more than 550,000 distinct CDR3 sequences, around 20% of them singletons. Sequences were obtained from blood. The receptors originated from a woman aged 50 to 60 with Graves' hyperthyroidism that later progressed to Graves' ophthalmopathy. CDR3s include the opening cysteine and the closing phenylalanine or tryptophan. Fields, in order: clone size, D gene, J gene, V gene, CDR3 protein, CDR3 DNA. A D gene is named only where the DNA matches it firmly. The size entry is marked missing in some rows and otherwise reads once, few, many or a size class.

>few|NA|TRBJ1-2|TRBV20-1
CSSTGPEFGYGYTF
TGCAGTTCGACAGGTCCGGAGTTTGGCTATGGCTACACCTTC
>few|NA|TRBJ2-1|TRBV5-1
CASSTLRGAYNEQFF
TGCGCCAGCAGCACGCTCAGAGGCGCCTACAATGAGCAGTTCTTC
>NA|NA|TRBJ1-4|TRBV6-2/TRBV6-3
CASSYSGQLEKLFF
TGTGCCAGCAGTTATTCCGGACAGTTGGAAAAACTGTTTTTT
>few|NA|TRBJ1-1|TRBV13
CASSLNPYRESEAFF
TGTGCCAGCAGCTTAAACCCATACAGGGAGAGTGAAGCTTTCTTT
>few|NA|TRBJ1-3|TRBV30
CAWGEPSGNTIYF
TGTGCCTGGGGAGAGCCCTCTGGAAACACCATATATTTT
>many|TRBD2|TRBJ2-3|TRBV27
CASRTLLAGGTDTQYF
TGTGCCAGCAGGACTCTACTAGCGGGGGGGACAGATACGCAGTATTTT
>many|TRBD1|TRBJ2-5|TRBV3-1
CASSPETGVRETQYF
TGTGCCAGCAGCCCCGAGACAGGGGTAAGAGAGACCCAGTACTTC
>few|NA|TRBJ2-6|TRBV12-3/TRBV12-4
CASSPPLRGSGANVLTF
TGTGCCAGCAGTCCTCCTCTGAGGGGCTCTGGGGCCAACGTCCTGACTTTC
>NA|TRBD2|TRBJ2-3|TRBV18
CASSPFSGGQGDTQYF
TGTGCCAGCTCACCGTTTAGCGGGGGGCAAGGAGATACGCAGTATTTT
>NA|NA|TRBJ2-1|TRBV5-8
CASSLVGVSLFF
TGTGCCAGCAGCTTGGTGGGAGTTTCGCTGTTCTTC
>many|NA|TRBJ1-5|TRBV2
CASSTGSNQPQHF
TGTGCCAGCAGTACGGGGTCCAATCAGCCCCAGCATTTT
>NA|NA|TRBJ1-5|TRBV27
CASSPQSHQPQHF
TGTGCCAGCAGTCCTCAGTCCCATCAGCCCCAGCATTTT
>many|NA|TRBJ1-1|TRBV11-2
CASSLSGTHTEAFF
TGTGCCAGCAGCTTATCCGGGACACACACTGAAGCTTTCTTT
>few|NA|TRBJ2-2|TRBV20-1
CSARVGGTANTGELFF
TGCAGTGCTAGAGTGGGAGGGACAGCGAACACCGGGGAGCTGTTTTTT
>few|NA|TRBJ2-7|TRBV6-1
CASSELEDAYEQYF
TGTGCCAGCAGTGAATTGGAGGATGCCTACGAGCAGTACTTC
>NA|NA|TRBJ1-4|TRBV7-9
CASSSVVGEKLVF
TGTGCCAGCAGCTCTGTAGTAGGAGAAAAACTGGTTTTT
>NA|NA|TRBJ2-3|TRBV29-1
CGVEDRLTDTQYF
TGCGGCGTTGAAGATCGCCTCACAGATACGCAGTATTTT
>NA|NA|TRBJ1-4|TRBV24-1
CATSDPVHEEKLFF
TGTGCCACCAGTGATCCGGTGCATGAAGAAAAACTGTTTTTT
>many|TRBD2|TRBJ2-5|TRBV2
CASSLSGGAGETQYF
TGTGCCAGCAGTCTTAGCGGGGGGGCTGGAGAGACCCAGTACTTC
>many|NA|TRBJ1-1|TRBV3-1
CASSQGHGTEAFF
TGTGCCAGCAGCCAGGGACATGGCACTGAAGCTTTCTTT
>NA|NA|TRBJ1-4|TRBV5-1
CASSLGPQATNEKLFF
TGCGCCAGCAGCTTGGGCCCCCAGGCAACTAATGAAAAACTGTTTTTT
>many|NA|TRBJ1-4|TRBV30
CAWSEGIREKLFF
TGTGCCTGGAGTGAGGGGATTCGGGAAAAACTGTTTTTT
>many|NA|TRBJ1-2|TRBV20-1
CSASGPSDYGYTF
TGCAGTGCTTCAGGTCCTTCGGACTATGGCTACACCTTC
>many|TRBD2|TRBJ2-7|TRBV3-1
CASSRGGGSGGSGEQYF
TGTGCCAGCAGCCGAGGGGGCGGTAGCGGGGGATCTGGAGAGCAGTACTTC
>NA|TRBD1|TRBJ1-5|TRBV10-3
CASSSAPGGSNQPQHF
TGTGCCAGCAGTTCGGCCCCAGGGGGTAGCAATCAGCCCCAGCATTTT
>many|NA|TRBJ2-5|TRBV27
CASRRAGLETQYF
TGTGCCAGCCGTAGGGCGGGGTTAGAGACCCAGTACTTC
>NA|NA|TRBJ1-6|TRBV5-5
CASGQTSRVSSPLHF
TGTGCCAGTGGCCAGACGTCAAGGGTTTCTTCACCCCTCCACTTT
>NA|NA|TRBJ1-1|TRBV7-9
CASSLAGINTEAFF
TGTGCCAGCAGCTTAGCCGGTATTAACACTGAAGCTTTCTTT
>NA|TRBD1|TRBJ1-5|TRBV6-5
CASSYTPATGDQPQHF
TGTGCCAGCAGTTACACCCCCGCGACAGGGGATCAGCCCCAGCATTTT
>few|NA|TRBJ1-4|TRBV4-1
CASSQVAVNEKLFF
TGCGCCAGCAGCCAAGTGGCGGTTAATGAAAAACTGTTTTTT
>many|NA|TRBJ2-5|TRBV7-9
CASSFRLVETQYF
TGTGCCAGCAGCTTCCGGTTGGTCGAGACCCAGTACTTC
>NA|TRBD1|TRBJ1-5|TRBV6-1
CASRGADRANQPQHF
TGTGCCAGCAGAGGCGCTGACAGGGCCAATCAGCCCCAGCATTTT
>many|NA|TRBJ2-2|TRBV3-1
CASSQGGAGIGELFF
TGTGCCAGCAGCCAAGGAGGGGCAGGTATCGGGGAGCTGTTTTTT
>NA|NA|TRBJ1-1|TRBV6-1
CASSSGERVRNTEAFF
TGTGCCAGCAGTTCAGGTGAGCGGGTGAGGAACACTGAAGCTTTCTTT
>many|TRBD1|TRBJ1-5|TRBV20-1
CSATPGTGSNQPQHF
TGCAGTGCTACGCCCGGGACAGGAAGCAATCAGCCCCAGCATTTT
>many|TRBD1|TRBJ2-7|TRBV4-1
CASSQDQGVKGEQYF
TGCGCCAGCAGCCAAGATCAGGGGGTTAAAGGCGAGCAGTACTTC
>few|NA|TRBJ2-7|TRBV10-1
CASSDGRAYEQYF
TGCGCCAGCAGTGACGGCAGGGCCTACGAGCAGTACTTC
>many|NA|TRBJ1-2|TRBV20-1
CSARDVREGGYTF
TGCAGTGCTAGAGATGTACGGGAGGGTGGCTACACCTTC
>many|TRBD2|TRBJ2-3|TRBV3-1
CASSQASGTRAPTDTQYF
TGTGCCAGCAGCCAAGCCTCCGGGACTAGGGCCCCCACAGATACGCAGTATTTT
>many|NA|TRBJ2-3|TRBV3-1
CASSQVLGLITDTQYF
TGTGCCAGCAGCCAAGTTTTAGGGCTCATCACAGATACGCAGTATTTT
>many|NA|TRBJ1-5|TRBV3-1
CASSQAGFGQPQHF
TGTGCCAGCAGCCAAGCGGGTTTCGGTCAGCCCCAGCATTTT
>once|NA|TRBJ1-1|TRBV5-1
CASGLYGALAFF
TGCGCCAGCGGCTTGTACGGGGCACTGGCTTTCTTT
>few|TRBD2|TRBJ2-7|TRBV3-1
CASSQVVSGGPFYEQYF
TGTGCCAGCAGCCAAGTTGTAAGCGGGGGGCCCTTTTACGAGCAGTACTTC
>many|NA|TRBJ1-2|TRBV18
CASSPVPENYGYTF
TGTGCCAGCTCACCAGTCCCCGAGAACTATGGCTACACCTTC
>many|TRBD1|TRBJ2-7|TRBV6-1
CASSTTGSVDEQYF
TGTGCCAGCAGTACGACAGGGTCGGTCGACGAGCAGTACTTC
>NA|NA|TRBJ2-5|TRBV5-1
CASSLDISRQTQETQYF
TGCGCCAGCAGCTTGGATATTAGTAGGCAGACCCAAGAGACCCAGTACTTC
>many|TRBD2|TRBJ2-7|TRBV20-1
CSARFGGGAGEQYF
TGCAGTGCTAGATTTGGCGGGGGGGCCGGTGAGCAGTACTTC
>NA|NA|TRBJ2-7|TRBV11-3
CASSLEWDNSYEQYF
TGTGCCAGCAGCCTGGAGTGGGACAACTCCTACGAGCAGTACTTC
>few|NA|TRBJ2-7|TRBV3-1
CASSQVIQGGVRHEQYF
TGTGCCAGCAGCCAAGTAATTCAGGGGGGTGTTCGTCACGAGCAGTACTTC
>NA|NA|TRBJ1-1|TRBV18
CASSPGGVGNTEAFF
TGTGCCAGCTCACCAGGGGGCGTAGGGAACACTGAAGCTTTCTTT
>NA|TRBD2|TRBJ2-5|TRBV20-1
CSAEIAGNQETQYF
TGCAGTGCTGAAATAGCGGGGAACCAAGAGACCCAGTACTTC